One and the same sample provided the 5 T cell receptor beta chains below, sequenced in a study of blood T cells in healthy people across ages. Alongside a J-beta primer mix, a sample-barcoded 5' primer served in a second PCR lasting 7 to 11 cycles. From the 5' RACE reads, TCRdb called clonotypes with MiXCR, one entry per CDR3 protein. This sample has around 1,900,000 distinct CDR3 sequences, with approximately 40% found just once. Sequenced input: blood. These receptors were obtained from a human donor in good health.

This clonotype was counted a few times. The chain combines TRBV7-9 with TRBJ2-7, with 7 nucleotides matching TRBD2. The length of the CDR3 is 16 residues. J lost 2 bases, V lost 1 base, and 8 bases had no gene match. Germline CDR1 and CDR2: SEHNR and FQNEAQ (reference sequence). The CDR3 loop is CASSLVDNSGPYEQYF. CDR3 coding DNA: TGTGCCAGCAGCTTAGTGGATAATAGCGGGCCCTACGAGCAGTACTTC.

V and J are TRBV28 and TRBJ1-2; D remains ambiguous. This CDR3 has 12 amino acids. The V gene's germline CDR1 is MDHEN and CDR2 SYDVKM. V gave up 5 bases and J gave up 5 bases, with 9 bases separating them. The CDR3 here is CASSGVRYGYTF. The CDR3 bases are TGTGCCAGCAGTGGGGTACGGTATGGCTACACCTTC.

This clonotype appeared a few times. The gene calls are TRBV5-1 and TRBJ1-6; 8 positions agree with TRBD1. This CDR3 spans 16 amino acids. Germline CDR1 is SGHRS and CDR2 is YFSETQ. V shed 3 bases, J shed 9 bases, and the junction held 11 bases outside the gene matches. The CDR3 bases are TGCGCCAGCAGCTCCCACGGACAGGGATCAGGTTCACCCCTCCACTTT. Protein product: CASSSHGQGSGSPLHF.

This clonotype turned up a few times. CDR3 sequence reads: CSVEVAGLGYTF. The DNA of the CDR3 is TGCAGCGTTGAAGTGGCCGGGTTGGGCTACACCTTC. This chain links TRBV29-1 with TRBJ1-2; D not resolved. V lost 1 base and J lost 8, with 11 bases in between. Germline V gene lookup returns CDR1 SQVTM and CDR2 ANQGSEA. This CDR3 region has 12 residues.

This clonotype has a handful of counts. The chain uses TRBV20-1 and TRBJ1-2, with D perhaps TRBD1 (5 bases). In germline, CDR1 is DFQATT, CDR2 SNEGSKA (reference sequence). This CDR3 spans 13 amino acids. Between the trimmed V and J ends, which lost 4 bases and 8 bases, there was a span of 17 bases. CDR3 loop: CSAKDTLEGGYTF. DNA for the CDR3: TGCAGTGCTAAGGACACCCTCGAGGGAGGCTACACCTTC.